Following are 32 T cell receptor beta chains from one sample sequenced in a study of blood T cell repertoires in COVID-19. Sequenced by immunoSEQ multiplex PCR; TCRdb stores in-frame clones only, minus some. Of about 270,000 clones in the sample, more than 90% were seen once. Sequences were obtained from peripheral blood. The receptors were sampled from a person aged 18 to 35 with COVID-19, enrolled during active disease.

This chain joins TRBV6-5 and TRBJ2-2; D might be TRBD2 (5 bases). Germline V lookup: CDR1 MNHEY, CDR2 SVGAGI. The V and J ends lost 2 bases and 5 bases respectively, with 12 bases between them. The CDR3 consists of 15 residues. This CDR3 is CASSYAKRRTGELFF. The CDR3 coding sequence is TGTGCCAGCAGTTACGCCAAACGGAGGACCGGGGAGCTGTTTTTT.

The chain couples TRBV3-1 (or the pseudogene TRBV3-2) to TRBJ2-7, with 11 bases that match TRBD2. V shed 4 bases, J shed 5 bases, and the junction held 7 bases outside the gene matches. This CDR3 is built from 15 residues. Germline V gene lookup returns CDR1 LGHDT and CDR2 YNNKEL (reference sequence). CDR3 nucleotides: TGTGCCAGCAGCCCCACTAGCGGGAGTTTCGACGAGCAGTACTTC. It translates to CASSPTSGSFDEQYF.

The rearrangement uses TRBV4-3 and TRBJ1-2; TRBD1 is a possible D gene (6 bases). V dropped 1 base and J dropped 8 bases, with 17 bases sitting between them. The CDR3 length is 15 residues. Germline assignment: CDR1 LGHNA and CDR2 YSLEER. CDR3 amino acids: CASSQATGTRDGYTF. CDR3 bases: TGCGCCAGCAGCCAAGCGACCGGGACACGCGACGGCTACACCTTC.

The V gene is TRBV7-9, the J gene TRBJ2-7; possible D gene TRBD2, 6 bases. Germline CDR1 is SEHNR and CDR2 is FQNEAQ (reference sequence). This CDR3 contains 12 residues. The CDR3 DNA is TGTGCATCCACGCGGGATCTCGACGAGCAGTACTTC. This encodes CASTRDLDEQYF.

The rearrangement joins TRBV4-3 to TRBJ2-1, with 9 bases aligning to TRBD2. The CDR3 is 15 residues long. From germline, CDR1 is LGHNA and CDR2 YSLEER. Losses at the gene ends were 2 bases for V and 9 bases for J; bases not matched to a gene: 8. CDR3: CASSQPGLARSEQFF. CDR3 DNA sequence: TGCGCCAGCAGCCAACCGGGACTAGCTAGGTCTGAGCAGTTCTTC.

This chain uses TRBV2 with TRBJ1-1; tentative D call: TRBD1 (6 bases). Trimming pared 6 bases from V and 9 bases from J, leaving 8 bases between. Germline V CDR1 and CDR2: SNHLY, FYNNEI. The CDR3 has 10 residues. The CDR3 loop is CASRGTKAFF. The CDR3 region has the DNA TGTGCCAGCAGGGGGACAAAAGCTTTCTTT.

V is TRBV29-1 and J is TRBJ2-1, with 8 bases fitting TRBD2. The V gene's germline CDR1 is SQVTM and CDR2 ANQGSEA. The CDR3 has 13 amino acids. The J segment lost 5 bases and the V segment lost 4 bases, leaving 4 bases of the junction unmatched. CDR3 sequence: CSVATSVNNEQFF. CDR3 nucleotide sequence: TGCAGCGTTGCGACTAGCGTTAACAATGAGCAGTTCTTC.

The V and J genes are TRBV7-9 and TRBJ2-1; 9 nucleotides line up with TRBD1. Germline assignment: CDR1 SEHNR and CDR2 FQNEAQ (reference sequence). V shed 4 bases and J 1 base; nucleotides not matched to a gene: 5. The CDR3 consists of 16 residues. CDR3 protein: CASSWDRASSYNEQFF. As DNA, the CDR3 is TGTGCCAGCAGCTGGGACAGGGCATCTTCCTACAATGAGCAGTTCTTC.

The rearrangement links TRBV2 to TRBJ1-1, with TRBD1 matching 7 bases. The length of the CDR3 is 16 residues. Trimming removed 7 bases from V and 0 bases from J; junction bases left unmatched: 11. Germline assignment: CDR1 SNHLY and CDR2 FYNNEI. The CDR3 DNA is TGTGCCAGCACCTATACAGGGGCCATCATGAACACTGAAGCTTTCTTT. Amino acids: CASTYTGAIMNTEAFF.

The DNA of the CDR3 is TGTGCCACCAGTGATCCTGACAGGGGGAACGAGCAGTACTTC. It codes for CATSDPDRGNEQYF. J is TRBJ2-7 and V is TRBV24-1; 9 nucleotides line up with TRBD1. This CDR3 is built from 14 residues. J gave up 5 bases and V 3 bases, and 4 bases lay outside the gene matches. Looked up from germline, CDR1 is KGHDR and CDR2 is SFDVKD.

The chain employs TRBV24-1 and TRBJ2-2, with TRBD1 as a possible D gene (6 bases). Germline loops: CDR1 KGHDR, CDR2 SFDVKD. The length of the CDR3 is 15 residues. The V end was cut by 2 bases, the J end by 6 bases, with 12 bases between. CDR3 DNA sequence: TGTGCCACCAGTGATTCTACAGGGTTCGCCGGGGAGCTGTTTTTT. Translation: CATSDSTGFAGELFF.

V and J are TRBV12-3 or TRBV12-4 and TRBJ2-4, with TRBD1 matching over 10 bases. J lost 6 bases, V lost 5 bases, and 1 base had no gene match. This CDR3 is 13 amino acids long. The CDR3 DNA sequence: TGTGCCAGCAGTGGGGACAGGGGAAACATTCAGTACTTC. Its protein is CASSGDRGNIQYF.

The genes are TRBV15 and TRBJ2-3; the match to TRBD1 covers 8 bases. The CDR3 length is 16 residues. After removal of 2 bases from V and 0 bases from J, the junction contained 4 bases not matched to a gene. Germline CDR1 LNHNV, CDR2 YYDKDF (reference sequence). CDR3 nucleotide sequence: TGTGCCACCAGCAGACAGGGGGCCCCTAGCACAGATACGCAGTATTTT. This sequence encodes CATSRQGAPSTDTQYF.

The chain employs TRBV7-3 and TRBJ2-1; tentatively, D is TRBD2 (5 bases). CDR1 SGHTA and CDR2 FQGTGA come from the germline V gene. The CDR3 contains 15 residues. V lost 3 bases, J lost 2 bases, and 11 bases lay in between. CDR3 bases: TGTGCCAGCAGCTTCTCGTACGGGACCTACAATGAGCAGTTCTTC. It translates to CASSFSYGTYNEQFF.

CDR3 sequence reads: CASSRDGTSEEQYF. The DNA of the CDR3 is TGCGCCAGCAGCCGAGACGGGACTAGCGAGGAGCAGTACTTC. The chain is built from TRBV5-1 and TRBJ2-7, with 10 bases matching TRBD2. Germline V gene lookup returns CDR1 SGHRS and CDR2 YFSETQ. The CDR3 extends over 14 amino acids. The trim removed 4 bases at V and 7 bases at J, leaving 8 bases unmatched.

The CDR3 DNA is TGTGCCAGTAGTATAGTCGGAGGGGCGAACCCCTACGAGCAGTACTTC. Translation gives CASSIVGGANPYEQYF. The chain couples TRBV19 to TRBJ2-7; TRBD2 might be the D (6 bases). This CDR3 spans 16 amino acids. V was clipped by 1 base and J by 2 bases, with 15 bases between them. Germline CDR1 LNHDA, CDR2 SQIVND (reference sequence).

This chain joins TRBV6-5 and TRBJ1-2, with D perhaps TRBD1 (5 bases). The CDR3 loop spans 15 amino acids. Trimming took off 7 bases at V and 7 bases at J, with 22 bases between the two ends. The germline CDR1 and CDR2 sequences are MNHEY and SVGAGI. The CDR3 DNA follows: TGTGCCAGCAAGCCCGACAGACCACCATTGTCTGGCTACACCTTC. Translated, it gives CASKPDRPPLSGYTF.

Points on this clone: In the same sample, other DNA sequences code for this CDR3. The chain uses TRBV4-1 and TRBJ1-2, with a possible D match to TRBD1 (5 bases). Trimming took off 2 bases at V and 3 bases at J, with 7 bases between the two ends. This CDR3 region has 13 residues. Germline CDR1 and CDR2: MGHRA and YSYEKL. CDR3 region: CASSQSGDYGYTF. The DNA for the CDR3 is TGCGCCAGCAGCCAATCGGGGGACTATGGCTACACCTTC.

The chain couples TRBV2 to TRBJ1-5; unclear D gene. This CDR3 is 16 amino acids long. V lost 7 bases and J 6 bases, leaving 22 bases between the germline ends. CDR1 and CDR2 (germline): SNHLY, FYNNEI. CDR3 sequence: CASKAPGAGESQPQHF. CDR3 nucleotides: TGTGCCAGCAAGGCTCCAGGTGCGGGCGAGAGTCAGCCCCAGCATTTT.

V and J are TRBV19 and TRBJ2-7, with TRBD2 as a possible D gene (6 bases). The length of the CDR3 is 14 residues. The V end lost 1 base, the J end lost 0 bases, and 7 bases lay between the germline ends. The germline CDR1 and CDR2 sequences are LNHDA and SQIVND (reference sequence). CDR3 protein: CASSIGGDSYEQYF. The DNA of the CDR3 is TGTGCCAGTAGTATAGGGGGGGACTCCTACGAGCAGTACTTC.

V is TRBV5-6 and J is TRBJ1-6; weak D call: TRBD1 (5 bases). V shed 1 base and J shed 5 bases, with 10 bases lying between them. The CDR3 is 15 amino acids. In germline, CDR1 is SGHDT, CDR2 YYEEEE. The CDR3 bases are TGTGCCAGCAGCTTGAGGGGCGGAAATAATTCACCCCTCCACTTT. Translation gives CASSLRGGNNSPLHF.

The V and J genes are TRBV2 and TRBJ1-5; 7 nucleotides align to TRBD1. V was pared by 3 bases and J by 5 bases, with 4 bases of the junction left unmatched. CDR3 length equals 14 residues. CDR1 is SNHLY and CDR2 is FYNNEI in the germline V gene. The CDR3 DNA is TGTGCCAGCAGTGACGGGACAGTTTATCAGCCCCAGCATTTT. Translating gives CASSDGTVYQPQHF.

The chain links TRBV28 to TRBJ2-7, with 13 bases matching TRBD2. The CDR3 runs to 14 residues. The junction had 6 bases not matched to a gene; V was cut back by 7 bases and J by 6 bases. The germline V gene encodes CDR1 MDHEN and CDR2 SYDVKM. This CDR3 is CASNLRLAGGEQYF. The CDR3 region has the DNA TGTGCCAGCAACCTCCGACTAGCGGGAGGCGAGCAGTACTTC.

The CDR3 nucleotides read TGTGCCAGCAGCAAGGGACTAGCGGAAACGAACACCGGGGAGCTGTTTTTT. It is translated as CASSKGLAETNTGELFF. The genes are TRBV5-5 and TRBJ2-2, with TRBD2 identical over 11 bases. There are 17 residues in the CDR3. Per germline, CDR1 SGHKS and CDR2 YYEKEE (reference sequence). The V gene end was trimmed by 4 bases and the J gene end by 0 bases; junction bases not matched to a gene: 5. The full variable domain, rest sourced from reference TRBV5-5 and TRBJ2-2, is DAGVTQSPTHLIKTRGQQVTLRCSPISGHKSVSWYQQVLGQGPQFIFQYYEKEERGRGNFPDRFSARQFPNYSSELNVNALLLGDSALYLCASSKGLAETNTGELFFGEGSRLTVL.

The gene calls are TRBV7-2 and TRBJ2-7; no firm D call. Germline V gene sequence: CDR1 SGHTA, CDR2 FQGNSA. The CDR3 spans 13 residues. V lost 5 bases, J lost 4 bases, and 12 bases lay in between. The CDR3 DNA is TGTGCCAGCAGCCTCCCCCCAGCGTACGAGCAGTACTTC. This sequence encodes CASSLPPAYEQYF.

This clone was counted a few times. The gene calls are TRBV7-9 and TRBJ1-6, with TRBD1 matching over 8 bases. V gave up 5 bases and J gave up 9 bases; unmatched junction bases: 6. CDR3 length: 14 residues. CDR1 SEHNR and CDR2 FQNEAQ come from the germline V gene (reference sequence). The CDR3 region has the DNA TGTGCCAGCAGCCCGACAGGGGACATTTCACCCCTCCACTTT. It is translated as CASSPTGDISPLHF.

This clone was seen a single time. V usage is TRBV7-9 and J usage is TRBJ2-2; 9 positions match TRBD1. The CDR3 loop spans 16 amino acids. V lost 1 base and J lost 10; bases outside the gene matches: 10. Germline V lookup: CDR1 SEHNR, CDR2 FQNEAQ (reference sequence). The CDR3 sequence: CASSLGRDRVPSELFF. The CDR3 coding sequence is TGTGCCAGCAGCTTAGGGCGGGACAGGGTCCCGTCGGAGCTGTTTTTT.

CDR3 DNA: TGTGCCACTCAAGGACAGGGGGCATTTCCGAACCAAGAGACCCAGTACTTC. Translated: CATQGQGAFPNQETQYF. The chain joins TRBV24-1 to TRBJ2-5; 11 bases align to TRBD1. This CDR3 comprises 17 residues. Germline V CDR1 and CDR2: KGHDR, SFDVKD. With 10 bases clipped from V and 0 bases from J, the junction kept 12 bases outside the gene matches.

The V call is TRBV3-1 (or the pseudogene TRBV3-2), the J call TRBJ1-2; 7 nucleotides agree with TRBD1. Germline V gene lookup returns CDR1 LGHDT and CDR2 YNNKEL (reference sequence). The CDR3 has 16 residues. Trimming removed 5 bases from V and 1 base from J; junction bases left unmatched: 10. The CDR3 is CASSSGQITVNYGYTF. DNA of the CDR3: TGTGCCAGCAGCTCGGGACAGATCACCGTTAACTATGGCTACACCTTC.

The chain has TRBV27 and TRBJ1-1; D gene unclear. V shed 4 bases and J shed 5 bases, with 11 bases lying between them. CDR1 MNHEY and CDR2 SMNVEV come from the germline V gene (reference sequence). This CDR3 is built from 13 residues. The CDR3 nucleotides are TGTGCCAGCAGTTATCTCGGTATTACTGAAGCTTTCTTT. Translated, it gives CASSYLGITEAFF.

The V call is TRBV4-3, the J call TRBJ2-7, with D hard to call. This CDR3 spans 13 amino acids. The ends were cut back, 1 base at V and 3 bases at J, with 7 bases in the middle. Germline V lookup: CDR1 LGHNA, CDR2 YSLEER. CDR3 bases: TGCGCCAGCAGCCAAGTGCTAGACTACGAGCAGTACTTC. Amino acid sequence: CASSQVLDYEQYF.

The rearrangement uses TRBV27 and TRBJ1-1; TRBD1 matches at 8 bases. Germline V gene lookup returns CDR1 MNHEY and CDR2 SMNVEV (reference sequence). Losses at the gene ends were 7 bases for V and 4 bases for J; bases not matched to a gene: 8. The CDR3 length is 14 residues. For the CDR3, the DNA is TGTGCCAGCACCAAACAGGGGGACTTCACTGAAGCTTTCTTT. Protein product: CASTKQGDFTEAFF.